One and the same sample provided the 24 T cell receptor beta chains below, sequenced in a study of T cells of healthy individuals. TCRdb passed the 5' RACE reads through MiXCR, listing each CDR3 protein once. The sample lists 50,000 to 55,000 distinct CDR3 sequences, around 15% seen once, with about 15% in the top ten. The origin of the receptors is a human donor in good health.

The gene calls are TRBV21-1 and TRBJ2-2; TRBD1 is the table's D call and was not checked against the DNA. TRBV21-1 is an annotated pseudogene. CDR3 length: 14 amino acids. CDR3 protein: CASSNSQANGELFF. CDR3 nucleotide sequence: TGTGCCAGCAGCAACTCACAGGCGAACGGGGAGCTGTTTTTT.

This clonotype was counted many times. The genes are TRBV24-1 and TRBJ2-7; 12 nucleotides agree with TRBD2. Germline CDR1 reads KGHDR; CDR2 reads SFDVKD. This CDR3 is built from 15 residues. V lost 4 bases, J lost 5 bases, and 5 bases stayed unmatched. This CDR3 reads CATSERLAGAHEQYF. The DNA of the CDR3 is TGTGCCACCAGTGAGCGACTAGCGGGGGCTCACGAGCAGTACTTC.

This clonotype was seen only a few times. The chain carries TRBV29-1 and TRBJ2-3; TRBD2 matches 8 bases. In germline, CDR1 is SQVTM, CDR2 ANQGSEA. V shed 0 bases and J 2 bases; nucleotides not matched to a gene: 4. This CDR3 has 15 residues. The CDR3 sequence: CSVEERRGDTDTQYF. The DNA for the CDR3 is TGCAGCGTTGAAGAAAGGCGGGGGGACACAGATACGCAGTATTTT.

This clonotype was recorded at least ten times. The CDR3 is CASSQQTGVYEQYF. Here the CDR3 DNA reads TGCGCCAGCAGCCAACAGACAGGGGTCTACGAGCAGTACTTC. The J gene is TRBJ2-7, the V gene TRBV4-3, with 8 bases matching TRBD1. Germline V CDR1 and CDR2: LGHNA, YSLEER. The CDR3 loop spans 14 amino acids. J gave up 3 bases and V 2 bases, and 3 bases lay outside the gene matches.

With regard to this clonotype: Just one base apart from a much larger clone, this may be a read error. Since no conserved phenylalanine or tryptophan closes the CDR3, a read error is the likely cause. This chain connects TRBV7-9 to TRBJ1-2; D gene ambiguous. The V end lost 5 bases, the J end lost 3 bases, and 7 bases lay between the germline ends. The CDR3 consists of 12 residues. The germline gives CDR1 SEHNR, CDR2 FQNEAQ (reference sequence). CDR3 region: CASSPPHYGYTS. In DNA form, the CDR3 reads TGTGCCAGCAGCCCCCCGCACTATGGCTACACCTCC.

The sample holds many counts of this clonotype. This chain joins TRBV5-4 and TRBJ2-7; 7 bases align to TRBD1. CDR1 SGHNT and CDR2 YYREEE come from the germline V gene (reference sequence). Unmatched junction bases numbered 6, after V lost 4 bases and J lost 2 bases. This CDR3 is built from 14 residues. The CDR3 DNA reads TGTGCCAGCAGCCGGACAGGTCAAACCTACGAGCAGTACTTC. Its translation: CASSRTGQTYEQYF.

This clonotype was observed a handful of times. V is TRBV20-1 and J is TRBJ2-3; 16 positions match TRBD2. The CDR3 consists of 18 residues. V shed 3 bases, J shed 0 bases, and the junction held 6 bases outside the gene matches. Per germline, CDR1 DFQATT and CDR2 SNEGSKA (reference sequence). As DNA, the CDR3 is TGCAGTGCTAGGGGGGGACTAGCGGGGGGGCTCAGCACAGATACGCAGTATTTT. Protein product: CSARGGLAGGLSTDTQYF.

This clonotype was seen repeatedly, ten times or more. The chain is built from TRBV7-2 and TRBJ2-7; D is ambiguous. V lost 1 base and J lost 0, with 7 bases in between. The germline V gene encodes CDR1 SGHTA and CDR2 FQGNSA. There are 14 residues in the CDR3. CDR3 residues: CASSLDLLSYEQYF. The CDR3 nucleotides read TGTGCCAGCAGCTTAGATCTGCTCTCCTACGAGCAGTACTTC.

This clonotype was observed a few times. The chain carries TRBV2 and TRBJ1-1; D gene unclear. There are 14 residues in the CDR3. Per the germline V gene, CDR1 is SNHLY and CDR2 is FYNNEI. V was clipped by 6 bases and J by 3 bases, with 14 bases between them. In DNA form, the CDR3 reads TGTGCCAGCAGGTTAGACACTATTGACACTGAAGCTTTCTTT. As protein: CASRLDTIDTEAFF.

This clonotype was recorded many times. A read error may produce the germline difference seen at one junction end. The chain couples TRBV20-1 to TRBJ2-7; 9 positions agree with TRBD2. The CDR3 sequence is 14 residues long. Germline CDR1 reads DFQATT; CDR2 reads SNEGSKA (reference sequence). The CDR3: CSAREPAGGYEQYF. Here the CDR3 DNA reads TGCAGTGCGAGAGAGCCAGCGGGGGGCTACGAGCAGTACTTC.

Ten or more counts support this clonotype. The CDR3 DNA reads as TGTGCCACCAGTGATTCGGGGGGGGACAGGGGGTTTAATGAAGCTTTCTTT. This translates into CATSDSGGDRGFNEAFF. The J gene is TRBJ1-1, the V gene TRBV24-1; TRBD1 matches at 11 bases. This CDR3 has 17 residues. Trimming removed 2 bases from V and 7 bases from J; junction bases left unmatched: 11. CDR1 and CDR2 from the germline V gene are KGHDR and SFDVKD.

This clonotype appeared many times. This chain joins TRBV27 and TRBJ1-6, with D unresolved. The CDR3 extends over 12 amino acids. V lost 5 bases and J lost 13, with 12 bases in between. Per the germline V gene, CDR1 is MNHEY and CDR2 is SMNVEV (reference sequence). The CDR3 DNA reads as TGTGCCAGCAGTCCCTTCGGTTCGCCCCTCCACTTT. This codes for CASSPFGSPLHF.

The rearrangement uses TRBV4-1 and TRBJ2-3; the D gene is possibly TRBD1 (6 bases). The V gene's germline CDR1 is MGHRA and CDR2 YSYEKL. The CDR3 loop spans 14 amino acids. The germline V and J ends were trimmed by 4 bases and 6 bases, with 14 bases remaining between them. This chain's CDR3 is CASSLHQGTDTQYF. CDR3 in DNA: TGCGCCAGCAGCCTTCATCAGGGGACCGATACGCAGTATTTT.

This clonotype has only a few counts. The V and J genes are TRBV7-7 and TRBJ2-1; D unresolved. V was pared by 4 bases and J by 8 bases, with 12 bases between. This CDR3 is 13 amino acids long. Germline CDR1 SSHAT, CDR2 FNYEAQ (reference sequence). CDR3 protein: CASSSPPLDEQFF. The CDR3, as DNA: TGTGCCAGCAGCTCCCCTCCCCTGGATGAGCAGTTCTTC.

V usage is TRBV12-3 or TRBV12-4 and J usage is TRBJ2-4; 7 bases align to TRBD2. The length of the CDR3 is 17 residues. V gave up 1 base and J gave up 3 bases; unmatched junction bases: 9. CDR3 in amino acids: CASSLVGLADNKNIQYF. Here the CDR3 DNA reads TGTGCCAGCAGTTTAGTTGGGCTAGCGGATAACAAAAACATTCAGTACTTC.

The chain has TRBV4-3 and TRBJ1-5; TRBD1 is a possible D gene (5 bases). CDR3 size: 15 residues. V lost 0 bases and J 5 bases, leaving 11 bases between the germline ends. Germline CDR1 reads LGHNA; CDR2 reads YSLEER. As DNA, the CDR3 is TGCGCCAGCAGCCAAGATTGGCAGGGCGATCAGCCCCAGCATTTT. Protein: CASSQDWQGDQPQHF.

J is TRBJ1-2 and V is TRBV29-1; the D is unclear. The V and J ends lost 7 bases and 4 bases respectively, with 10 bases between them. The CDR3 is 11 residues long. Germline V lookup: CDR1 SQVTM, CDR2 ANQGSEA. The chain's CDR3 is CSAWEAYGYTF. The CDR3 DNA reads as TGCAGCGCCTGGGAGGCCTATGGCTACACCTTC.

The V call is TRBV20-1, the J call TRBJ2-4; TRBD2 might be the D (6 bases). This CDR3 contains 13 residues. CDR1 and CDR2 from the germline V gene are DFQATT and SNEGSKA (reference sequence). Between the trimmed V and J ends, which lost 7 bases and 0 bases, there was a span of 10 bases. The CDR3 sequence: CSVQEGAKNIQYF. The CDR3 DNA follows: TGCAGTGTGCAGGAGGGAGCCAAAAACATTCAGTACTTC.

This clonotype showed up many times. The J gene is TRBJ1-1, the V gene TRBV19, with 9 nucleotides matching TRBD1. The V gene end was trimmed by 6 bases and the J gene end by 5 bases; junction bases not matched to a gene: 7. This CDR3 comprises 14 residues. In germline, CDR1 is LNHDA, CDR2 SQIVND (reference sequence). The CDR3 is CASRTGTGSTEAFF. Written as DNA, the CDR3 is TGTGCCAGTAGGACCGGGACAGGGTCGACTGAAGCTTTCTTT.

This clonotype was counted ten times or more. This rearrangement joins TRBV6-4 to TRBJ2-3; D possibly corresponds to TRBD1 (5 bases). Trimming stripped 6 bases from V and 4 bases from J, with 5 bases between. The CDR3 covers 11 residues. Germline CDR1 is MRHNA and CDR2 is SNTAGT. Here the CDR3 reads CASRGADTQYF. In DNA form, the CDR3 reads TGTGCCAGCAGAGGGGCAGATACGCAGTATTTT.

This clonotype was found a few times. CDR3 in DNA: TGTGCCAGCAGTGACGGACAGGGACATCAGCCCCAGCATTTT. Its protein is CASSDGQGHQPQHF. This chain links TRBV25-1 with TRBJ1-5; 8 bases fit TRBD1. The CDR3 has 14 amino acids. With V trimmed by 3 bases and J by 5 bases, 3 bases remained unmatched. CDR1 and CDR2 from the germline V gene are MGHDK and SYGVNS.

On this clonotype itself: A much larger clone is a single base away; this may be a read error. This chain links TRBV5-6 with TRBJ2-2; the match to TRBD2 covers 7 bases. V trimming: 0 bases; J trimming: 0 bases; junction bases outside the gene matches: 8. The CDR3 has 18 amino acids. Germline values: CDR1 SGHDT, CDR2 YYEEEE. CDR3: CASSLGQAGSANTGELFF. The CDR3 coding sequence is TGTGCCAGCAGCTTGGGACAAGCGGGGTCGGCGAACACCGGGGAGCTGTTTTTT.

This clonotype was counted ten times or more. The genes are TRBV29-1 and TRBJ2-1, with D tentatively TRBD2 (6 bases). CDR3 length: 14 residues. Between the trimmed V and J ends, which lost 7 bases and 3 bases, there was a span of 16 bases. Germline assignment: CDR1 SQVTM and CDR2 ANQGSEA. CDR3 sequence: CSGTPGLGYNEQFF. The DNA for the CDR3 is TGCAGCGGTACGCCGGGACTGGGCTACAATGAGCAGTTCTTC.

V gene TRBV20-1 combines with J gene TRBJ2-7, with D possibly TRBD2 on 6 matching bases. The CDR3 is 13 residues long. V was shortened by 4 bases and J by 7 bases, with 17 bases between the two germline ends. CDR1 and CDR2 (germline): DFQATT, SNEGSKA (reference sequence). CDR3 nucleotide sequence: TGCAGTGCTATAATAGCGGTATCGGGGGAGCAGTACTTC. Translating it yields CSAIIAVSGEQYF.